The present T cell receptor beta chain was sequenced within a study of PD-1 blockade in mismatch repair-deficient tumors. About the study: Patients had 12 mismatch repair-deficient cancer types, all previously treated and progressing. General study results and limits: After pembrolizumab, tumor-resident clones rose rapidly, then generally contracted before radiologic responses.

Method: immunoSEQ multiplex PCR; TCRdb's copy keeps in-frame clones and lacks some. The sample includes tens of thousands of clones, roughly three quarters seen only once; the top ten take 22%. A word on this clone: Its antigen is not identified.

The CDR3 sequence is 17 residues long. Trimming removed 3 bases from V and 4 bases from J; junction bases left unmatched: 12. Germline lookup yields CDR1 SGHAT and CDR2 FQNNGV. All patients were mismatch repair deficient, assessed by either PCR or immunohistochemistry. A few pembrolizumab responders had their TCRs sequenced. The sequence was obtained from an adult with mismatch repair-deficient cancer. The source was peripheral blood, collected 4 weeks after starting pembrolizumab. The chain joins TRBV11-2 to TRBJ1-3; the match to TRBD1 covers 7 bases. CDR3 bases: TGTGCCAGCAGCTTCCTATCGAGACAGGGAGCGGGAAACACCATATATTTT. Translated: CASSFLSRQGAGNTIYF.